This T cell receptor beta chain originates from a study of blood T cell repertoires in COVID-19. Sequenced by immunoSEQ multiplex PCR; TCRdb stores in-frame clones only, minus some. The sample contains roughly 100,000 clones, 65% to 90% of which appear only once. Germline values: CDR1 MNHNY, CDR2 SVGAGI (reference sequence). CDR3 length equals 14 residues. The V segment lost 6 bases and the J segment 3 bases; nucleotides outside the gene matches: 6. The origin of this receptor is an elderly man with acute or convalescent COVID-19. Sequenced: peripheral blood. The chain has TRBV6-6 and TRBJ2-3; 7 positions agree with TRBD1. The CDR3 DNA sequence: TGTGCCAGCAGCCCAGGGGGAAGTACAGATACGCAGTATTTT. Protein product: CASSPGGSTDTQYF.